These 18 T cell receptor beta chains originate from one sample sequenced in a study of cytomegalovirus exposure and HLA in healthy donors. Researchers ran the PCR with 60 Vbeta and 13 Jbeta primers. Method: immunoSEQ multiplex PCR; TCRdb's copy keeps in-frame clones and lacks some. The sample has about 150,000 clones; roughly three quarters are singletons. The sample comprised PBMCs. The receptors were sampled from a man aged 25 to 40 in good health and CMV-seronegative.

The rearrangement uses TRBV27 and TRBJ2-7; D not resolved. The germline V and J ends were trimmed by 3 bases and 6 bases, with 15 bases remaining between them. The germline CDR1 and CDR2 sequences are MNHEY and SMNVEV (reference sequence). This CDR3 has 14 residues. CDR3 bases: TGTGCCAGCAGTTTTGGGTCCGGGTCCGGCGAGCAGTACTTC. It codes for CASSFGSGSGEQYF.

This sequence joins TRBV29-1 and TRBJ2-3, with 10 bases identical to TRBD2. The germline gives CDR1 SQVTM, CDR2 ANQGSEA. Germline trimming cut 4 bases from V and 6 bases from J; bases unmatched to any gene: 4. This CDR3 region has 13 residues. The CDR3, as DNA: TGCAGCGTTGGAGCGGGAGGGTCGGATACGCAGTATTTT. Protein product: CSVGAGGSDTQYF.

This clone appeared once. This chain links TRBV19 with TRBJ2-7, with TRBD2 matching over 7 bases. Trimming removed 3 bases from V and 0 bases from J; junction bases left unmatched: 2. This CDR3 contains 14 residues. CDR1 LNHDA and CDR2 SQIVND come from the germline V gene (reference sequence). The CDR3 protein is CASSILAASYEQYF. CDR3 coding DNA: TGTGCCAGTAGTATCCTAGCGGCCTCCTACGAGCAGTACTTC.

This chain uses TRBV6-1 with TRBJ2-5, with TRBD2 matching over 14 bases. This CDR3 is built from 15 residues. The germline V gene encodes CDR1 MNHNS and CDR2 SASEGT. The trim removed 5 bases at V and 5 bases at J, leaving 4 bases unmatched. The CDR3 region has the DNA TGTGCCAGCAGTCCCCGGACTAGCGGGAGGGAGACCCAGTACTTC. It translates to CASSPRTSGRETQYF.

This clone was observed a single time. This chain links TRBV10-3 with TRBJ2-3; 11 positions agree with TRBD2. There are 13 residues in the CDR3. Germline CDR1 is ENHRY and CDR2 is SYGVKD. The J segment lost 9 bases and the V segment lost 10 bases, leaving 9 bases of the junction unmatched. The CDR3 loop is CASGRRLAGTQYF. DNA of the CDR3: TGTGCCAGCGGTCGAAGACTAGCGGGGACGCAGTATTTT.

Comments on this clone: Sequence at one end of the junction differs from germline and may be a read error. This CDR3 reads CSSSSHPEAFF. The DNA for the CDR3 is TGTTCCAGCAGCTCACATCCTGAAGCTTTCTTT. This chain uses TRBV7-9 with TRBJ1-1, with D hard to call. Germline V lookup: CDR1 SEHNR, CDR2 FQNEAQ (reference sequence). This CDR3 contains 11 residues.

The rearrangement links TRBV4-1 to TRBJ2-5; 10 nucleotides align to TRBD1. The J call could be wrong; TRBJ2-7 is a better fit for the DNA end. The CDR3 is 15 amino acids. Germline CDR1 reads MGHRA; CDR2 reads YSYEKL. The CDR3, as DNA: TGCGCCAGCAGCCAGACAGGGACAGGGGCCTACGAGCAGTACTTC. Amino acids: CASSQTGTGAYEQYF.

The V and J genes are TRBV21-1 and TRBJ2-7; TRBD1 is the table's D call, not checked against the DNA. TRBV21-1 corresponds to a pseudogene. The CDR3 is made up of 14 amino acids. For the CDR3, the DNA is TGTGCCAGCAGCAAAGGTGGCCGCACCTACGAGCAGTACTTC. Encoded protein: CASSKGGRTYEQYF.

The rearrangement joins TRBV27 to TRBJ2-3; maybe TRBD2 (5 bases). CDR1 is MNHEY and CDR2 is SMNVEV in the germline V gene (reference sequence). The CDR3 length is 15 residues. The germline V and J ends were trimmed by 2 bases and 3 bases, with 12 bases remaining between them. CDR3 sequence (DNA): TGTGCCAGCAGTTTAATTCGGGTAGCGACAGATACGCAGTATTTT. This gives the protein CASSLIRVATDTQYF.

The chain recombines TRBV29-1 with TRBJ2-1; TRBD2 aligns across 10 bases. The V segment lost 0 bases and the J segment 9 bases; nucleotides outside the gene matches: 8. Germline V gene lookup returns CDR1 SQVTM and CDR2 ANQGSEA. The CDR3 loop spans 15 amino acids. CDR3 protein: CSVEDGLAGEAEQFF. The CDR3 DNA is TGCAGCGTTGAAGATGGGCTAGCGGGAGAAGCTGAGCAGTTCTTC.

This chain uses TRBV2 with TRBJ2-7, with D possibly TRBD2 on 6 matching bases. This CDR3 is built from 15 residues. The V gene lost 6 bases and the J gene lost 2 bases, with 17 bases spanning the gap. Germline V gene lookup returns CDR1 SNHLY and CDR2 FYNNEI. The CDR3 DNA follows: TGTGCCAGCAGCGGAGGCGGGACCCTTCCCTACGAGCAGTACTTC. It specifies CASSGGGTLPYEQYF. The variable domain in full, completed from reference TRBV2 and TRBJ2-7, reads EPEVTQTPSHQVTQMGQEVILRCVPISNHLYFYWYRQILGQKVEFLVSFYNNEISEKSEIFDDQFSVERPDGSNFTLKIRSTKLEDSAMYFCASSGGGTLPYEQYFGPGTRLTVT.

The gene calls are TRBV18 and TRBJ2-3, with 8 positions matching TRBD2. With V trimmed by 4 bases and J by 0 bases, 15 bases remained unmatched. The CDR3 loop spans 19 amino acids. CDR1 KGHSH and CDR2 LQKENI come from the germline V gene. The CDR3 sequence is CASSLNRGSSGASTDTQYF. The CDR3 coding sequence is TGTGCCAGCTCACTTAACCGGGGGAGTAGCGGGGCAAGCACAGATACGCAGTATTTT.

V and J are TRBV30 and TRBJ2-2; tentative D call: TRBD2 (5 bases). The V gene's germline CDR1 is GTSNPN and CDR2 SVGIG (reference sequence). The CDR3 has 14 residues. The V and J ends lost 4 bases and 7 bases respectively, with 16 bases between them. In nucleotides, the CDR3 is TGTGCCTGGACGGAGGATAGGGCGGGCGGGGAGCTGTTTTTT. This translates into CAWTEDRAGGELFF.

This chain joins TRBV5-1 and TRBJ1-3, with 8 bases identical to TRBD1. V gave up 8 bases and J gave up 8 bases; unmatched junction bases: 6. CDR1 SGHRS and CDR2 YFSETQ come from the germline V gene. The CDR3 loop spans 12 amino acids. The CDR3 here is CARGQVGDTIYF. The DNA of the CDR3 is TGCGCCAGGGGACAGGTCGGAGACACCATATATTTT.

The chain couples TRBV6-5 to TRBJ1-4, with 9 bases lining up with TRBD1. With V trimmed by 4 bases and J by 7 bases, 4 bases remained unmatched. CDR1 is MNHEY, CDR2 SVGAGI, per germline. The CDR3 is 14 residues long. The DNA for the CDR3 is TGTGCCAGCAGTTTAGGACAGGGGCTTGAAAAACTGTTTTTT. Its protein is CASSLGQGLEKLFF.

This clone was seen a handful of times. The chain employs TRBV4-1 and TRBJ2-3; 8 bases fit TRBD1. This CDR3 is 20 amino acids long. The V gene end was trimmed by 4 bases and the J gene end by 1 base; junction bases not matched to a gene: 19. Per the germline V gene, CDR1 is MGHRA and CDR2 is YSYEKL. The CDR3 coding sequence is TGCGCCAGCAGCCGCGCAGGACAGGGTGCCCCCCGAGTGGGCACAGATACGCAGTATTTT. It yields the protein CASSRAGQGAPRVGTDTQYF.

V and J are TRBV13 and TRBJ2-2; a possible D gene is TRBD2 (7 bases). This CDR3 region has 16 residues. V was shortened by 1 base and J by 5 bases, with 14 bases between the two germline ends. Germline-derived CDR1 and CDR2 are PRHDT and FYEKMQ (reference sequence). As DNA, the CDR3 is TGTGCCAGCAGCTTAGCCTTGCGGGGGCCTACCGGGGAGCTGTTTTTT. Residues: CASSLALRGPTGELFF.

J is TRBJ1-2 and V is TRBV5-1, with 8 bases that match TRBD1. V lost 0 bases to trimming and J lost 4 bases; unmatched junction nucleotides: 8. This CDR3 comprises 16 residues. The V gene's germline CDR1 is SGHRS and CDR2 YFSETQ. CDR3 sequence: CASSLEDRDPFYGYTF. CDR3 coding DNA: TGCGCCAGCAGCTTGGAGGACAGGGATCCCTTCTATGGCTACACCTTC.